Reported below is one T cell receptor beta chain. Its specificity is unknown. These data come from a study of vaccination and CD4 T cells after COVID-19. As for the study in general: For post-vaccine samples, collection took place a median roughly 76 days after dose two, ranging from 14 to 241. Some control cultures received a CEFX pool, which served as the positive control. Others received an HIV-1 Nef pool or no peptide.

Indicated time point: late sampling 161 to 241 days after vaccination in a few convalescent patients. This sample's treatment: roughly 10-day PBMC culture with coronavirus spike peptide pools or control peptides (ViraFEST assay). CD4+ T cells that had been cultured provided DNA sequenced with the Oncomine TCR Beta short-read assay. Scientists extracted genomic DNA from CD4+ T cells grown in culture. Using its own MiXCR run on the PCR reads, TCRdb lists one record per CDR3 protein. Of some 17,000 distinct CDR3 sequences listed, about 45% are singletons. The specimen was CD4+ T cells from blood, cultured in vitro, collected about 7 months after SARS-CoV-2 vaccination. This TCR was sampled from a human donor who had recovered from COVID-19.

The CDR3 coding sequence is TGTGCCAGCAGTGGTAGGGGGGCCGGTCAGCCCCAGCATTTT. Amino acid sequence: CASSGRGAGQPQHF. The chain combines TRBV2 with TRBJ1-5; D is perhaps TRBD1 (6 bases). V was clipped by 4 bases and J by 6 bases, with 13 bases between them. The CDR3 length is 14 residues. From germline, CDR1 is SNHLY and CDR2 FYNNEI.